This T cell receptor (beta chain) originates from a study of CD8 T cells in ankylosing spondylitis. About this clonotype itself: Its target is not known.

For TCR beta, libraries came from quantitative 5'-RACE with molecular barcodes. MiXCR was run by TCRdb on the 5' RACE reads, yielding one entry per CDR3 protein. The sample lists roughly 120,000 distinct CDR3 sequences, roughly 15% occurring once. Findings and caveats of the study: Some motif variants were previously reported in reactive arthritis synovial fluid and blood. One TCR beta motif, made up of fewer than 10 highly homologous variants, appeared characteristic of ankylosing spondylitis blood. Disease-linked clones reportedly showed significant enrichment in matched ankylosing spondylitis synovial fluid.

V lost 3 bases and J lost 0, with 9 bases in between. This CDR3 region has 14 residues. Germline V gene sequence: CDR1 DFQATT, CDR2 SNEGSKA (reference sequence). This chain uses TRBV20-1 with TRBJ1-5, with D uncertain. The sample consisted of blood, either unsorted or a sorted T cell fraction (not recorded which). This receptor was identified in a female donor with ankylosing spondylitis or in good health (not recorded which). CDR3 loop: CSASSGDSNQPQHF. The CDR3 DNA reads TGCAGTGCTAGTAGCGGGGATAGCAATCAGCCCCAGCATTTT.